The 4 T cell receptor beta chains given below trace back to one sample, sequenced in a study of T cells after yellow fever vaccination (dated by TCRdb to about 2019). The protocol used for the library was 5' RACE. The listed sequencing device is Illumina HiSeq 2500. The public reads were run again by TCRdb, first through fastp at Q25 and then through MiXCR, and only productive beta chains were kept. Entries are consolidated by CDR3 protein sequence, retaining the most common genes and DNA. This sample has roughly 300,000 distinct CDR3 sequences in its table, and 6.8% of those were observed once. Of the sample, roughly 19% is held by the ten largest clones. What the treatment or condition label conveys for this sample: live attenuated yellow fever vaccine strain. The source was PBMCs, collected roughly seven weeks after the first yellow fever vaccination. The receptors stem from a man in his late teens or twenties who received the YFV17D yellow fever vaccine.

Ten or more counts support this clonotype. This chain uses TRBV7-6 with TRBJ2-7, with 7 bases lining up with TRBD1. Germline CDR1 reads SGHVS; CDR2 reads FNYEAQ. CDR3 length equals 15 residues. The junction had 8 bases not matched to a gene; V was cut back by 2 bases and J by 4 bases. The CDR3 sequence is CASSLNEGAGYEQYF. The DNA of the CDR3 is TGTGCCAGCAGCTTAAATGAGGGGGCCGGTTACGAGCAGTACTTC.

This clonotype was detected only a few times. CDR3 residues: CATSFIAGLTDTQYF. As DNA, the CDR3 is TGTGCCACCAGCTTTATAGCGGGGTTAACAGATACGCAGTATTTT. The chain employs TRBV15 and TRBJ2-3, with 8 bases matching TRBD2. Germline CDR1 and CDR2: LNHNV and YYDKDF (reference sequence). The CDR3 has 15 residues. The trim removed 5 bases at V and 3 bases at J, leaving 7 bases unmatched.

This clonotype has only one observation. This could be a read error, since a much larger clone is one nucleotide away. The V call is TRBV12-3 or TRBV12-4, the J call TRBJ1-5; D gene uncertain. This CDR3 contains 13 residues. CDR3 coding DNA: TGTGCCAGCAGTTTGATGAGCAATCAGCCCCAGCGTTTT. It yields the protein CASSLMSNQPQRF.

In DNA, the CDR3 is TGCGCCAGCAGGGCAGGGCAGTCGGGAGGAAACACCATATATTTT. Translated: CASRAGQSGGNTIYF. This sequence joins TRBV4-1 and TRBJ1-3, with TRBD1 as a possible D gene (5 bases). The CDR3 is 15 residues long. Germline V gene sequence: CDR1 MGHRA, CDR2 YSYEKL. V was cut by 6 bases and J by 4 bases, with 16 bases left in between.